Following are 7 T cell receptor beta chains from one sample sequenced in a study of blood T cell repertoires in COVID-19. TCRdb keeps only in-frame clones here, not all; method: immunoSEQ multiplex PCR. The sample has about 280,000 clones; roughly 86% are singletons. The sample consisted of peripheral blood. These receptor sequences come from a woman in her 30s with COVID-19, enrolled during active disease.

This clone has only one observation. V and J are TRBV5-6 and TRBJ1-2; 7 positions match TRBD1. V lost 0 bases and J lost 4; bases outside the gene matches: 6. Per the germline V gene, CDR1 is SGHDT and CDR2 is YYEEEE. This CDR3 comprises 15 residues. The CDR3 DNA reads TGTGCCAGCAGCTTGGCGGCAGGGGGTAGCTATGGCTACACCTTC. It codes for CASSLAAGGSYGYTF. The full variable domain, in which reference TRBV5-6 and TRBJ1-2 provide the parts outside the CDR3, is DAGVTQSPTHLIKTRGQQVTLRCSPKSGHDTVSWYQQALGQGPQFIFQYYEEEERQRGNFPDRFSGHQFPNYSSELNVNALLLGDSALYLCASSLAAGGSYGYTFGSGTRLTVV.

This clone has only a few counts. This sequence joins TRBV2 and TRBJ1-5; no definite D call. This CDR3 has 13 residues. Between the trimmed V and J ends, which lost 4 bases and 6 bases, there was a span of 10 bases. Germline loops: CDR1 SNHLY, CDR2 FYNNEI. CDR3 DNA: TGTGCCAGCAGTGGGGCGGAGGTTCAGCCCCAGCATTTT. This codes for CASSGAEVQPQHF.

The rearrangement links TRBV14 to TRBJ1-3; a possible D gene is TRBD1 (5 bases). In germline, CDR1 is SGHDN, CDR2 FVKESK. The CDR3 length is 15 residues. V lost 4 bases and J 1 base, leaving 11 bases between the germline ends. The CDR3 DNA reads TGTGCCAGCAGCCCCGGGGGATTTTCTGGAAACACCATATATTTT. It encodes CASSPGGFSGNTIYF.

The genes are TRBV2 and TRBJ2-7, with 7 bases aligning to TRBD2. Germline values: CDR1 SNHLY, CDR2 FYNNEI. There are 13 residues in the CDR3. V lost 2 bases to trimming and J lost 2 bases; unmatched junction nucleotides: 0. Here the CDR3 reads CASSERGAYEQYF. DNA of the CDR3: TGTGCCAGCAGTGAACGGGGGGCCTACGAGCAGTACTTC.

The chain joins TRBV5-1 to TRBJ1-2, with 7 bases fitting TRBD1. The CDR3 covers 13 residues. The V gene's germline CDR1 is SGHRS and CDR2 YFSETQ. With V trimmed by 9 bases and J by 8 bases, 13 bases remained unmatched. The CDR3 spells CATRYGTERGYTF. The DNA for the CDR3 is TGCGCCACCAGGTACGGGACAGAGCGCGGCTACACCTTC.

The chain couples TRBV19 to TRBJ2-1, with 11 bases identical to TRBD2. V was clipped by 3 bases and J by 10 bases; unmatched bases: 11. The CDR3 length is 16 residues. Germline-derived CDR1 and CDR2 are LNHDA and SQIVND (reference sequence). CDR3 residues: CASSMDSGGVLREQFF. The CDR3 DNA sequence: TGTGCCAGTAGTATGGATAGCGGGGGGGTATTGAGGGAGCAGTTCTTC.

The chain links TRBV4-2 to TRBJ2-7, with TRBD1 matching 7 bases. The CDR3 consists of 16 residues. The germline gives CDR1 LGHNA, CDR2 YNFKEQ. Trimming took 0 bases from V and 4 from J; bases not matched to a gene: 9. CDR3 nucleotides: TGTGCCAGCAGCCAAGATCACCGACAGGGTTTATACGAGCAGTACTTC. This encodes CASSQDHRQGLYEQYF.